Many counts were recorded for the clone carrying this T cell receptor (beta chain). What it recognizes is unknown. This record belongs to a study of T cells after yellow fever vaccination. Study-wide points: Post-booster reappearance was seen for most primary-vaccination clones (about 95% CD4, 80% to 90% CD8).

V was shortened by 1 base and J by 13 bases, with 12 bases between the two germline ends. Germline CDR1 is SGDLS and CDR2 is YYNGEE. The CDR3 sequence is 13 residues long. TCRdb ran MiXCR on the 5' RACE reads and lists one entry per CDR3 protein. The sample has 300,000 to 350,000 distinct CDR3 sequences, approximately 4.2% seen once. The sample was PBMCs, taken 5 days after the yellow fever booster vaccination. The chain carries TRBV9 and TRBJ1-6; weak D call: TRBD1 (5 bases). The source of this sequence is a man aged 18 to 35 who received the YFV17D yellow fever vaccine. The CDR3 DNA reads TGTGCCAGCAGCGTACAGGGCGAGGGGCCCCTCCACTTT. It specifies CASSVQGEGPLHF.